This TCR beta chain was captured in a study of CD8+ T cells in alopecia areata. General study results and limits: Higher clonality and more expanded CD8+ clones appeared in lesional than normal scalp.

The V end was cut by 3 bases, the J end by 2 bases, with 14 bases between. CDR3 size: 16 residues. CDR1 is SGHTA and CDR2 is FQGNSA in the germline V gene. Treatment: oral pan-JAK inhibitor, 5-10 mg twice daily. Sorting of CD4+ and CD8+ T cells was performed on PBMCs. Of note for this clone: Its antigen is not identified.

RNA extraction was followed by reverse transcription into cDNA, which acted as the sequencing template. Profiled with immunoSEQ multiplex PCR; TCRdb holds only in-frame clones, not every one. The profile covers around 190,000 clones, with 60% appearing a single time and about 0.69% taken by the ten largest. Material: CD4+ T cells sorted from blood, obtained at week 4, from a patient treated with tofacitinib. The chain joins TRBV7-2 to TRBJ2-1; D could derive from TRBD1 or TRBD2 (6 bases each). The receptor was isolated from a human donor with alopecia areata. The CDR3 reads CASSLGGSGAYNEQFF. The CDR3 bases are TGTGCCAGCAGCTTGGGGGGCTCCGGGGCCTACAATGAGCAGTTCTTC.